This T cell receptor beta chain originates from a study of blood T cell repertoires in COVID-19. In its sample, this clone was seen a few times. In the original analysis: Nucleated cell counts were estimated from reference gene primer amplification. Sequencing used immunoSEQ multiplex PCR; TCRdb keeps in-frame clones, though not all of them. Clone size and V and J calls were adopted from that table, with D and trimming inferred from the DNA. The profile shows 60,000 to 95,000 clones, about 88% of them singletons. The V end was cut by 4 bases, the J end by 1 base, with 7 bases between. Germline lookup yields CDR1 MNHEY and CDR2 SMNVEV (reference sequence). The CDR3 has 14 amino acids.

The sample consisted of peripheral blood. V is TRBV27 and J is TRBJ1-4; D is undetermined. This receptor was identified in a woman aged 80 or over with active or convalescent COVID-19. The CDR3 reads CASSYRGTNEKLFF. As DNA, the CDR3 is TGTGCCAGCAGTTACCGGGGAACTAATGAAAAACTGTTTTTT. Full variable domain (outside the CDR3, taken from reference TRBV27 and TRBJ1-4): EAQVTQNPRYLITVTGKKLTVTCSQNMNHEYMSWYRQDPGLGLRQIYYSMNVEVTDKGDVPEGYKVSRKEKRNFPLILESPSPNQTSLYFCASSYRGTNEKLFFGSGTQLSVL.